This TCR beta chain was found in a study of shared clonotypes between healthy human individuals. The CDR3 has 12 amino acids. V was clipped by 7 bases and J by 4 bases, with 13 bases between them. CDR1 is SQVTM and CDR2 is ANQGSEA in the germline V gene. Note on this clone: Its matching antigen is unknown.

Study-level points and caveats: Collection of samples was limited to blood; tissue repertoires likely differ. The represented genetic and exposure-history diversity was limited by the small number of donors. It was expected that sequencing depth would affect clonotype sharing among donors.

The assay used deep level. Clones were read by immunoSEQ multiplex PCR, and TCRdb kept only the in-frame ones, dropping some. The table shows 2.3 million or so clones, with approximately 93% occurring only once. This TCR came from a man aged 18 to 30 in good health. Some clones in this sample may be carry-over from other donors' samples. The sample comprised naive CD4+ T cells from PBMCs. Specified subset: CD45RA+ positively selected. The V gene is TRBV29-1, the J gene TRBJ1-1; D possibly corresponds to TRBD1 (6 bases). This chain's CDR3 is CSARGGITEAFF. For the CDR3, the DNA is TGCAGCGCTAGGGGGGGGATCACTGAAGCTTTCTTT.